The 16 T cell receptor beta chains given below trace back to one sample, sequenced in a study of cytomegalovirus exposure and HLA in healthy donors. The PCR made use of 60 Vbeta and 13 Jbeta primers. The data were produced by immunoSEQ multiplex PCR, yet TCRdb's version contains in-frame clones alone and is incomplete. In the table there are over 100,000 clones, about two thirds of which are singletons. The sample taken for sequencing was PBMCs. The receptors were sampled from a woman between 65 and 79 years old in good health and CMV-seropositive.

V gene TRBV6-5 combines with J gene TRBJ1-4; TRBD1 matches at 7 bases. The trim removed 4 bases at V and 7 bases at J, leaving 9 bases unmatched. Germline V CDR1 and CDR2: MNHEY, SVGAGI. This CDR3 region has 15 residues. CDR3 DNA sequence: TGTGCCAGCAGTTCTCTGACAGGGTCTACTGAAAAACTGTTTTTT. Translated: CASSSLTGSTEKLFF.

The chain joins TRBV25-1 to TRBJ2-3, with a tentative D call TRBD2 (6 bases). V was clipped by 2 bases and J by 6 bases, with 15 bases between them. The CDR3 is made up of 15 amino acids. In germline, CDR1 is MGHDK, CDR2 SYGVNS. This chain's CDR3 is CASSEGGDGVDTQYF. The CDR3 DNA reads TGTGCCAGCAGTGAAGGAGGGGACGGGGTGGATACGCAGTATTTT.

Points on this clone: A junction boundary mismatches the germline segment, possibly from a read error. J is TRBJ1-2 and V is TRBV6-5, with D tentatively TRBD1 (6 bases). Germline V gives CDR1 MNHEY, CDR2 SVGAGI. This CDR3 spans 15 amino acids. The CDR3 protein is CTSSYTDSRFGGYTF. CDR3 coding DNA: TGTACCAGCAGTTATACGGACAGTAGATTCGGTGGCTACACCTTC.

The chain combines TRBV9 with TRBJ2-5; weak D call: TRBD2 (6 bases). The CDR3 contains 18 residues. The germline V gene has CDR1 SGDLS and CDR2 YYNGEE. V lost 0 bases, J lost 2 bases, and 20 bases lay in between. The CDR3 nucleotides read TGTGCCAGCAGCGTAGCTACCTTGGGGATGGAGGGGCAAGAGACCCAGTACTTC. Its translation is CASSVATLGMEGQETQYF.

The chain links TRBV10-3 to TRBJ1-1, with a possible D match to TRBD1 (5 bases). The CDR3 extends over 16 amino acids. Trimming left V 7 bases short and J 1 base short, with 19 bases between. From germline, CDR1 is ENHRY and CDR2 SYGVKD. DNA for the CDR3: TGTGCCATCAAGGGCCAGGCAGGGTTACAGAACACTGAAGCTTTCTTT. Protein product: CAIKGQAGLQNTEAFF.

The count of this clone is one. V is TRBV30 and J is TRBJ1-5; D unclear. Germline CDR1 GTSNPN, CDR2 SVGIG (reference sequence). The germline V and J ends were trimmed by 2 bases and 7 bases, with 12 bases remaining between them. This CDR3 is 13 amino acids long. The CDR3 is CAWSTSNYQPQHF. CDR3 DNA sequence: TGTGCCTGGAGTACCTCGAACTACCAGCCCCAGCATTTT. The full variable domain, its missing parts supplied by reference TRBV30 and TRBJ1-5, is SQTIHQWPATLVQPVGSPLSLECTVEGTSNPNLYWYRQAAGRGLQLLFYSVGIGQISSEVPQNLSASRPQDRQFILSSKKLLLSDSGFYLCAWSTSNYQPQHFGDGTRLSIL.

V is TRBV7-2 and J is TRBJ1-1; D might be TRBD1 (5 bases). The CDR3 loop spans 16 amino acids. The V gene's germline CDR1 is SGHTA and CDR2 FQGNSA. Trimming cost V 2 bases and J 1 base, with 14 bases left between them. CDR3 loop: CASSLWYRNGNTEAFF. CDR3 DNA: TGTGCCAGCAGCTTATGGTACAGGAATGGGAACACTGAAGCTTTCTTT.

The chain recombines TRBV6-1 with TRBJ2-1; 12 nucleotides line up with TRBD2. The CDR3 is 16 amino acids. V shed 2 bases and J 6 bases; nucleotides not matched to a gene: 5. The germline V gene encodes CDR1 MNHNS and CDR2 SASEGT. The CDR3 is CASSEQPSGGVNEQFF. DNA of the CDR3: TGTGCCAGCAGTGAACAGCCTAGCGGGGGGGTCAATGAGCAGTTCTTC.

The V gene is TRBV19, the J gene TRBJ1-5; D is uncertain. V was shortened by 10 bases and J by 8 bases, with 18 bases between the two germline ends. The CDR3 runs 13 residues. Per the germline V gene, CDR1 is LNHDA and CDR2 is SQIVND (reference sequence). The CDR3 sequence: CATWWGAGEPQHF. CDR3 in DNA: TGTGCCACCTGGTGGGGAGCCGGGGAGCCCCAGCATTTT.

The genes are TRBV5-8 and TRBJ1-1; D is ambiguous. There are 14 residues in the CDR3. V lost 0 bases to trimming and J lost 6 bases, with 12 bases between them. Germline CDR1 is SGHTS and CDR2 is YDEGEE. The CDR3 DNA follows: TGTGCCAGCAGCTTGGGGTTCGGGTTCTCTGAAGCTTTCTTT. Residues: CASSLGFGFSEAFF.

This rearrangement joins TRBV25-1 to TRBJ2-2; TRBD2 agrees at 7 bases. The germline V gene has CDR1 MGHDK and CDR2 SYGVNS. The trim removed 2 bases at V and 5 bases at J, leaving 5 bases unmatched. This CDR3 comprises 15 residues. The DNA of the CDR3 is TGTGCCAGCAGTGAACAGACAGCGGGGACCGGGGAGCTGTTTTTT. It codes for CASSEQTAGTGELFF.

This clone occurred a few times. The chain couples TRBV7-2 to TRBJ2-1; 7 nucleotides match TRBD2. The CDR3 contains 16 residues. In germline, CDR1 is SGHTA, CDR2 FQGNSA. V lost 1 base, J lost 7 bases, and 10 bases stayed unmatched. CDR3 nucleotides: TGTGCCAGCAGCTTAGACTTATTCTCAGCGGGGAATGAGCAGTTCTTC. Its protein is CASSLDLFSAGNEQFF.

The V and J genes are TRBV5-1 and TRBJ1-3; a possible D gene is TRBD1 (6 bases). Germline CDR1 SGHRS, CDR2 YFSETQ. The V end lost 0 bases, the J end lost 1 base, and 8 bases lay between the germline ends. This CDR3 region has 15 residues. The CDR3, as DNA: TGCGCCAGCAGCTTGGCAGGGGTGTCTGGAAACACCATATATTTT. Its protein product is CASSLAGVSGNTIYF.

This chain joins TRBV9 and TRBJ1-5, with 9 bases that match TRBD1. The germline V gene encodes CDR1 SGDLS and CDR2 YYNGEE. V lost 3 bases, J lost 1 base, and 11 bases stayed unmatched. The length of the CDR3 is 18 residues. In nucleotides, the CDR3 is TGTGCCAGCAGCGACCGGGACAGGGTTATTGTGAGCAATCAGCCCCAGCATTTT. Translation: CASSDRDRVIVSNQPQHF.

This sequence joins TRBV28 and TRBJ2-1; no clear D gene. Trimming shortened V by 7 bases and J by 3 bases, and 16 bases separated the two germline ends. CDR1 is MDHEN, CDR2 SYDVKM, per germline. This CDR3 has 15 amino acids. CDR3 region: CASNSVLSHYNEQFF. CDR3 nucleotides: TGTGCCAGCAATTCGGTACTGTCCCACTACAATGAGCAGTTCTTC.

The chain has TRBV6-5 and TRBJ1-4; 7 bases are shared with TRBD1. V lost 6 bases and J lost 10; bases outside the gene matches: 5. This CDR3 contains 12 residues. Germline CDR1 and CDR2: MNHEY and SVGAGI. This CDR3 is CASRERQGKLFF. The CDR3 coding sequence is TGTGCCAGCAGGGAGAGACAGGGAAAACTGTTTTTT.